These T cell receptor beta chains were read from a single sample in a study of blood T cell repertoires in COVID-19. Some clones are missing from TCRdb's copy, which holds only in-frame ones; the method was immunoSEQ multiplex PCR. This sample carries approximately 180,000 clones, approximately 90% of them seen once, and the ten largest clones take 5.5% to 7%. Material for sequencing was peripheral blood. Receptor source: a man in his forties or fifties with active or convalescent COVID-19. CDR3s include the opening cysteine and the closing phenylalanine or tryptophan. A D gene is named only where the DNA matches it firmly. A clone size is listed for some rows: how often the clone was seen (once, few, many), or a class if it is expanded.

15	TRBJ2-2	NA	NA	TRBV5-6	TGTGCCAGCAGCTTTATCGGGTCCTCCACCGGGGAGCTGTTTTTT	CASSFIGSSTGELFF
15	TRBJ1-4	NA	TRBD1	TRBV19	TGTGCCAGTAGTATACCACAGGGGACCGGAACTATGGTGTTTTTT	CASSIPQGTGTMVFF
14	TRBJ1-4	NA	TRBD1	TRBV27	TGTGCCAGCAGTCTGCAGGGGGCTCCTTTGACGTTGTTTTTT	CASSLQGAPLTLFF
16	TRBJ1-1	NA	TRBD1	TRBV4-3	TGCGCCAGCAGCTACGCAGGGGGCGGATTTTCCACTGAAGCTTTCTTT	CASSYAGGGFSTEAFF
14	TRBJ1-1	NA	TRBD1	TRBV10-3	TGTGCCATCAGTGATCCCGCAGGGGGCACTGAAGCTTTCTTT	CAISDPAGGTEAFF
14	TRBJ1-3	NA	NA	TRBV7-9	TGTGCCAGCAGCTTAGAGGTTGGAGGAGGCACCATATATTTT	CASSLEVGGGTIYF
13	TRBJ1-1	NA	NA	TRBV7-3	TGTGCCAGCAGCTCGATCGGGGGCACTGAAGCTTTCTTT	CASSSIGGTEAFF
13	TRBJ1-5	few	TRBD1	TRBV7-9	TGTGCCAGCAGCTCACAGGGGGGTCAGCCCCAGCATTTT	CASSSQGGQPQHF
12	TRBJ1-5	NA	NA	TRBV2	TGTGCCAGCAGTGACGGTAATCAGCCCCAGCATTTT	CASSDGNQPQHF
17	TRBJ1-2	once	TRBD1	TRBV5-1	TGCGCCAGCAGCTTGGTTGGGACAGGGACTGACTCGAGGGGCTACACCTTC	CASSLVGTGTDSRGYTF
14	TRBJ2-7	NA	TRBD1	TRBV19	TGTGCCAGTAGTTTGACAGGGGTCTCCTACGAGCAGTACTTC	CASSLTGVSYEQYF
14	TRBJ1-2	NA	TRBD1	TRBV19	TGTGCCAGTAGTAACCGGGACAGGGCTCATGGCTACACCTTC	CASSNRDRAHGYTF
16	TRBJ2-1	NA	TRBD2	TRBV14	TGTGCCAGCAGCCAAGTCTTACTAGCGGGCTACAATGAGCAGTTCTTC	CASSQVLLAGYNEQFF
14	TRBJ2-7	NA	NA	TRBV7-2	TGTGCCAGCAGCCGCAGGTTCGGGGACTACGAGCAGTACTTC	CASSRRFGDYEQYF
16	TRBJ1-4	NA	TRBD1	TRBV18	TGTGCCAGCTCACCTAACCAACAGGGGGCGCGGGAAAAACTGTTTTTT	CASSPNQQGAREKLFF
14	TRBJ1-4	NA	NA	TRBV29-1	TGCAGCGTTGGCCAGGGGCCAACTAATGAAAAACTGTTTTTT	CSVGQGPTNEKLFF
15	TRBJ1-6	NA	NA	TRBV7-2	TGTGCCAGCAGCTCCGCGGGACCCAGTAATTCACCCCTCCACTTT	CASSSAGPSNSPLHF
16	TRBJ2-3	NA	TRBD2	TRBV7-9	TGTGCCAGCACCTTGAGCGGCGGGAGGGTATCAGATACGCAGTATTTT	CASTLSGGRVSDTQYF
15	TRBJ1-5	NA	NA	TRBV4-2	TGTGCCAGCAGCCAAGGCGCGGGGACCGGTCAGCCCCAGCATTTT	CASSQGAGTGQPQHF
15	TRBJ2-7	few	NA	TRBV2	TGTGCCAGCAGCGAGCAAACGTATGGAGCTCTTGAGCAGTACTTC	CASSEQTYGALEQYF
14	TRBJ1-6	NA	NA	TRBV7-9	TGTGCCAGCAGATCGGGATCTAACAATTCACCCCTCCACTTT	CASRSGSNNSPLHF
13	TRBJ2-7	NA	TRBD1	TRBV11-2	TGTGCCAGCAGCTTACAGGGGGCCGTCGTGCAGTACTTC	CASSLQGAVVQYF
12	TRBJ2-1	NA	NA	TRBV6-1	TGTGCCAGCAGTGAGAGGAGGGAGGTGCAGTTCTTC	CASSERREVQFF
15	TRBJ2-7	NA	TRBD1	TRBV5-6	TGTGCCAGCAGCTCGTGGGGGACAGGGGTAAACGAGCAGTACTTC	CASSSWGTGVNEQYF
13	TRBJ2-7	NA	NA	TRBV6-6	TGTGCCAGCAGTTACCCGGGGGCCTACGAGCAGTACTTC	CASSYPGAYEQYF
14	TRBJ2-7	NA	TRBD2	TRBV19	TGTGCCAGTAGTATAGCGGGGGGCTCCTACGAGCAGTACTTC	CASSIAGGSYEQYF
14	TRBJ1-1	NA	NA	TRBV19	TGTGCCAGTAGTATGGTGGCAGGGAACACTGAAGCTTTCTTT	CASSMVAGNTEAFF
13	TRBJ1-5	NA	NA	TRBV19	TGTGCCAGTAGTATAAGGAGGGGCGAGCCCCAGCATTTT	CASSIRRGEPQHF
14	TRBJ2-4	NA	NA	TRBV25-1	TGTGCCAGCAGTGAAGGGGGGGCCAAAAACATTCAGTACTTC	CASSEGGAKNIQYF
15	TRBJ2-6	NA	TRBD1	TRBV12-5	TGTGCTAGTGGTTCCGGGACAGCTGGGGCCAACGTCCTGACTTTC	CASGSGTAGANVLTF
15	TRBJ2-2	NA	NA	TRBV11-3	TGTGCCAGCAGCTTGGGGGCTGTAATCACCGGGGAGCTGTTTTTT	CASSLGAVITGELFF
17	TRBJ1-1	NA	TRBD1	TRBV27	TGTGCCAGCAGTTTTGTCCCTGGGACAGGTAGGAGCACTGAAGCTTTCTTT	CASSFVPGTGRSTEAFF
14	TRBJ2-7	NA	TRBD1	TRBV29-1	TGCAGCGTTGTAGCGGGACAGGGGGTCTACGAGCAGTACTTC	CSVVAGQGVYEQYF
17	TRBJ2-5	few	NA	TRBV9	TGTGCCAGCAGCGCGACAGGGTCCCAGCGGGGGCAAGAGACCCAGTACTTC	CASSATGSQRGQETQYF
12	TRBJ2-1	NA	NA	TRBV19	TGTGCCAGTAGTCCAGGGCCGAATGAGCAGTTCTTC	CASSPGPNEQFF
16	TRBJ2-3	NA	TRBD2	TRBV6-4	TGTGCCAGCAGTGACTCGACTAGCGGGAGCACAGATACGCAGTATTTT	CASSDSTSGSTDTQYF
15	TRBJ1-3	NA	TRBD1	TRBV2	TGTGCCAGCAGGTGGACAGGGAGCTCTGGAAACACCATATATTTT	CASRWTGSSGNTIYF
12	TRBJ2-7	NA	NA	TRBV11-3	TGTGCCAGCAGCTCCCGGTTCTACGAGCAGTACTTC	CASSSRFYEQYF
13	TRBJ2-1	NA	TRBD1	TRBV3-1/TRBV3-2	TGTGCCAGCAGCCGCACAGGGGCCAATGAGCAGTTCTTC	CASSRTGANEQFF
14	TRBJ2-1	NA	NA	TRBV5-1	TGCGCCAGCAGCTTGGCCCTAGCAGGCAATGAGCAGTTCTTC	CASSLALAGNEQFF
19	TRBJ2-2	NA	TRBD2	TRBV7-2	TGTGCCAGCAGCTTCCTTAATCTTGCGGGAGGGCCGAGTACCGGGGAGCTGTTTTTT	CASSFLNLAGGPSTGELFF
11	TRBJ2-1	NA	NA	TRBV5-1	TGCGCCAGCAGCCAAAATGATGAGCAGTTCTTC	CASSQNDEQFF
18	TRBJ2-2	NA	TRBD2	TRBV14	TGTGCCAGCAGCCGAAGAGGACTAGCGGGAGCTCAAGCCGGGGAGCTGTTTTTT	CASSRRGLAGAQAGELFF
12	TRBJ1-5	NA	NA	TRBV28	TGTGCCAGCAGCCAGGGCAATCAGCCCCAGCATTTT	CASSQGNQPQHF
14	TRBJ2-3	NA	TRBD1	TRBV6-4	TGTGCCAGCAGCCGACAGGGGGAAGCAGATACGCAGTATTTT	CASSRQGEADTQYF
14	TRBJ1-3	NA	TRBD1	TRBV18	TGTGCCAGCTCATGGGACAGCTCTGGAAACACCATATATTTT	CASSWDSSGNTIYF
18	TRBJ2-4	NA	NA	TRBV15	TGTGCCACCAGCAGAGATCTGGGGACGGAGGGGACTAAAAACATTCAGTACTTC	CATSRDLGTEGTKNIQYF
14	TRBJ1-5	NA	NA	TRBV5-4	TGTGCCAGCAGCTTGGCAGGGTCCAATCAGCCCCAGCATTTT	CASSLAGSNQPQHF
14	TRBJ2-7	NA	NA	TRBV7-2	TGTGCCAGCAGCTTGGAGGGGGGGCCAGGCGAGCAGTACTTC	CASSLEGGPGEQYF
14	TRBJ1-5	NA	TRBD1	TRBV2	TGTGCCAGCAGAAGCACAGGGGGGGAGCAGCCCCAGCATTTT	CASRSTGGEQPQHF
15	TRBJ2-3	NA	NA	TRBV7-7	TGTGCCAGCAGCTTAGTAGGTAGCGCAACAGATACGCAGTATTTT	CASSLVGSATDTQYF
16	TRBJ2-5	NA	TRBD2	TRBV4-1	TGCGCCAGCAGCCAAGATGGTAGCGGGGTCCAAGAGACCCAGTACTTC	CASSQDGSGVQETQYF
13	TRBJ2-7	NA	TRBD1	TRBV11-1	TGTGCCAGCAGCTTCGGACAGGGCTACGAGCAGTACTTC	CASSFGQGYEQYF
15	TRBJ2-3	NA	NA	TRBV18	TGTGCCAGCTCACCACGGGCAGGGGGGACAGATACGCAGTATTTT	CASSPRAGGTDTQYF
21	TRBJ2-1	NA	NA	TRBV23-1	TGCGCCAGCAGTCAATCGCGGGGCGTGGGAAAGTCTCGGCCATCCGTCAATGAGCAGTTCTTC	CASSQSRGVGKSRPSVNEQFF
11	TRBJ2-3	NA	NA	TRBV29-1	TGCAGCGCCGAAGCGGGAGATACGCAGTATTTT	CSAEAGDTQYF
15	TRBJ1-1	once	TRBD1	TRBV11-3	TGTGCCAGCAGTATCCCGGGACAGGGTGATTCGGAAGCTTTCTTT	CASSIPGQGDSEAFF
15	TRBJ1-6	NA	NA	TRBV19	TGTGCCAGTAGTATGGGGCGGCGGACCAAGACACCCCTCCACTTT	CASSMGRRTKTPLHF